The 5 T cell receptor beta chains below come from one sample, sequenced in a study of T cell changes during pregnancy in multiple sclerosis. Clones were read by immunoSEQ multiplex PCR, and TCRdb kept only the in-frame ones, dropping some. The sample holds under 70,000 clones, around 94% seen once. The sample here was CD8+ T cells from peripheral blood mononuclear cells, taken after pregnancy. The receptor set was obtained from a female donor with multiple sclerosis, enrolled in a pregnancy study.

The chain joins TRBV6-4 to TRBJ2-1, with 10 nucleotides matching TRBD2. The CDR3 is 17 residues long. CDR1 and CDR2 from the germline V gene are MRHNA and SNTAGT. The junction had 8 bases not matched to a gene; V was cut back by 5 bases and J by 1 base. CDR3 sequence (DNA): TGTGCCAGCAGTCGAGCCTTAGCGGGAGGATCCTACAATGAGCAGTTCTTC. It encodes CASSRALAGGSYNEQFF.

The chain joins TRBV28 to TRBJ1-1; a possible D gene is TRBD1 (6 bases). The ends were cut back, 3 bases at V and 7 bases at J, with 21 bases in the middle. This CDR3 contains 16 residues. Germline V lookup: CDR1 MDHEN, CDR2 SYDVKM. The DNA of the CDR3 is TGTGCCAGCAGTTTCCAGGACAGAATTCGTTGGGTTGAAGCTTTCTTT. Translation: CASSFQDRIRWVEAFF.

This clone came up once. The V call is TRBV7-9, the J call TRBJ1-4, with a weak D call TRBD1 (6 bases). The germline V and J ends were trimmed by 5 bases and 10 bases, with 17 bases remaining between them. The germline gives CDR1 SEHNR, CDR2 FQNEAQ (reference sequence). The CDR3 consists of 14 residues. The CDR3 here is CASSPRGGLGKLFF. CDR3 sequence (DNA): TGTGCCAGCAGCCCTCGAGGGGGATTAGGAAAACTGTTTTTT.

This chain joins TRBV6-1 and TRBJ2-6; D remains ambiguous. V dropped 1 base and J dropped 0 bases, with 4 bases sitting between them. The CDR3 consists of 15 residues. CDR1 is MNHNS and CDR2 is SASEGT in the germline V gene. The CDR3 DNA reads as TGTGCCAGCAGTGAAGACAACTCTGGGGCCAACGTCCTGACTTTC. It encodes CASSEDNSGANVLTF.

The rearrangement links TRBV2 to TRBJ2-7; 8 nucleotides line up with TRBD1. This CDR3 spans 12 amino acids. The V segment lost 10 bases and the J segment 1 base; nucleotides outside the gene matches: 3. Germline V lookup: CDR1 SNHLY, CDR2 FYNNEI. The CDR3 protein is CAIRTGSYEQYF. CDR3 nucleotide sequence: TGTGCCATACGGACAGGGTCCTACGAGCAGTACTTC.